The source of this T cell receptor (beta chain) is a study of cytomegalovirus exposure and HLA in healthy donors. Broader study findings: A later analysis reportedly found that, within productive TCRs, an Asian-associated ancestry cluster had fewer N-insertions than the mean observed across the approximately 670 donors.

13 Jbeta primers and 60 Vbeta primers were used for the PCR. Sequencing was performed with immunoSEQ multiplex PCR; in TCRdb, only in-frame clones are kept and a portion is missing. The repertoire consists of around 40,000 clones, with around three fifths occurring once and the leading ten covering more than 15%. CDR1 is MDHEN and CDR2 is SYDVKM in the germline V gene. J was trimmed by 4 bases and V by 2 bases; bases with no gene match: 5. This CDR3 has 14 residues. As to this clone: Its target is unknown.

The clonotype originates from a man aged 50-59 years in good health and CMV-seropositive. The sequencing input was PBMCs. The chain is built from TRBV28 and TRBJ2-7, with 7 bases that match TRBD1. CDR3 bases: TGTGCCAGCAGTTTAATGACAGGGCAATACGAGCAGTACTTC. Protein sequence: CASSLMTGQYEQYF.